The 25 T cell receptor beta chains given below trace back to one sample, sequenced in a study of regulatory T cells in long-lasting Graves disease. Building the TCR beta libraries relied on iRepertoire HTBI primers, and CDR3 regions underwent Arm-PCR. Each CDR3 protein gets one entry after TCRdb re-called the multiplex PCR reads with MiXCR. The sample has roughly 400,000 distinct CDR3 sequences; roughly a fifth are singletons. Time point noted: persistent/refractory GD, antithyroid drugs over 5 years with positive TRAb. Construction of the TCR library relied on RNA isolated from PBMCs. Sequences were derived from peripheral blood mononuclear cells (PBMCs), sampled when the disease was refractory, from a patient treated with antithyroid drugs. These TCRs come from a female donor with Graves disease.

This clonotype showed up just once. The rearrangement uses TRBV20-1 and TRBJ2-7; 8 bases map to TRBD1. V lost 0 bases and J lost 5; bases outside the gene matches: 6. Germline V lookup: CDR1 DFQATT, CDR2 SNEGSKA (reference sequence). This CDR3 region has 14 residues. The CDR3 protein is CSARDTRGRNEQYF. The CDR3 DNA reads as TGCAGTGCTAGAGATACCAGGGGGCGAAACGAGCAGTACTTC.

This chain links TRBV7-3 with TRBJ2-2; no clear D. The germline V and J ends were trimmed by 2 bases and 0 bases, with 7 bases remaining between them. Per germline, CDR1 SGHTA and CDR2 FQGTGA. This CDR3 comprises 15 residues. CDR3 loop: CASSLGVANTGELFF. The DNA for the CDR3 is TGTGCCAGCAGCTTAGGGGTAGCGAACACCGGGGAGCTGTTTTTT.

The chain links TRBV10-3 to TRBJ1-5; TRBD1 matches at 8 bases. The germline V gene has CDR1 ENHRY and CDR2 SYGVKD. The CDR3 is 18 residues long. V lost 3 bases, J lost 6 bases, and 16 bases stayed unmatched. In DNA form, the CDR3 reads TGTGCCATCAGTGACGGACAGGGTGGCCCTGTCGTTCCTCAGCCCCAGCATTTT. Protein product: CAISDGQGGPVVPQPQHF.

To note about this clonotype: A much larger clone sits a single nucleotide away, making a read error possible. The chain carries TRBV2 and TRBJ2-7; D is ambiguous. Germline CDR1 and CDR2: SNHLY and FYNNEI. With 3 bases removed from V and 6 bases from J, the gap between germline ends came to 12 bases. The CDR3 spans 13 residues. The DNA for the CDR3 is TGTGCCAGCAGTGACCCCGGAGACTGCGAGCAGTACTTC. This translates into CASSDPGDCEQYF.

This clonotype was observed at least ten times. CDR3 protein: CSVREYGYTF. The CDR3 nucleotides read TGCAGTGTCAGGGAATATGGCTACACCTTC. The V call is TRBV20-1, the J call TRBJ1-2; tentatively, D is TRBD1 (5 bases). Trimming shortened V by 7 bases and J by 5 bases, and 8 bases separated the two germline ends. From germline, CDR1 is DFQATT and CDR2 SNEGSKA (reference sequence). The CDR3 has 10 residues.

The J gene is TRBJ2-6, the V gene TRBV20-1; 8 bases align to TRBD2. In germline, CDR1 is DFQATT, CDR2 SNEGSKA (reference sequence). CDR3 length: 16 amino acids. Unmatched junction bases numbered 3, after V lost 0 bases and J lost 2 bases. Written as DNA, the CDR3 is TGCAGTGCTAGAGATCCGGGGGGGACTGGGGCCAACGTCCTGACTTTC. It yields the protein CSARDPGGTGANVLTF.

Note on this clonotype: A much larger clone lies one base from this, so it may be a read error. The chain links TRBV18 to TRBJ1-4; tentatively, D is TRBD1 (6 bases). Germline V lookup: CDR1 KGHSH, CDR2 LQKENI. The CDR3 runs to 15 residues. The CDR3 nucleotides are TGTGCCAGCTCTCCTTCACAGGGCCTGAATGAAAAACTGGTTTTT. It translates to CASSPSQGLNEKLVF.

A few counts support this clonotype. The CDR3 DNA follows: TGTGCCAGCACCGAGACCCTAGCGGGAGCTGGGGCCAACGTCCTGACTTTC. The encoded protein is CASTETLAGAGANVLTF. V is TRBV6-1 and J is TRBJ2-6; 10 positions match TRBD2. The CDR3 sequence is 17 residues long. Germline V CDR1 and CDR2: MNHNS, SASEGT. The V and J ends lost 7 bases and 2 bases, in that order; junction bases with no gene match: 8.

With respect to this clonotype: A much larger clone lies a single base off, so this may be a read error. The V call is TRBV18, the J call TRBJ2-5; D is ambiguous. There are 14 residues in the CDR3. Trimming took off 5 bases at V and 2 bases at J, with 12 bases between the two ends. Germline V gene data show CDR1 as KGHSH and CDR2 as LQKENI. The CDR3 DNA follows: TGTGCCAGCTCAGTCCCGACACTACAAGAGACCCAGTACTTC. Amino acids: CASSVPTLQETQYF. The full variable domain, in which reference TRBV18 and TRBJ2-5 provide the parts outside the CDR3, is NAGVMQNPRHLVRRRGQEARLRCSPMKGHSHVYWYRQLPEEGLKFMVYLQKENIIDESGMPKERFSAEFPKEGPSILRIQQVVRGDSAAYFCASSVPTLQETQYFGPGTRLLVL.

This clonotype was observed a few times. The J gene is TRBJ1-1, the V gene TRBV4-1; no firm D call. This CDR3 region has 15 residues. Germline CDR1 reads MGHRA; CDR2 reads YSYEKL. V lost 1 base, J lost 3 bases, and 12 bases lay in between. For the CDR3, the DNA is TGCGCCAGCAGCCAAGTCGCAGTAACTGACACTGAAGCTTTCTTT. As protein: CASSQVAVTDTEAFF.

The chain combines TRBV4-1 with TRBJ1-5; no clear D. Trimming shortened V by 4 bases and J by 3 bases, and 10 bases separated the two germline ends. The CDR3 totals 14 residues. Germline values: CDR1 MGHRA, CDR2 YSYEKL. The CDR3 DNA sequence: TGCGCCAGCAGCCCCGGACGGTACAATCAGCCCCAGCATTTT. It specifies CASSPGRYNQPQHF.

The table lists this clonotype with many counts. V is TRBV29-1 and J is TRBJ2-5; no clear D. This CDR3 spans 13 amino acids. V was trimmed by 4 bases and J by 2 bases, leaving 11 bases between them. In germline, CDR1 is SQVTM, CDR2 ANQGSEA. In DNA form, the CDR3 reads TGCAGCGTTGGGCGATATTCGCAAGAGACCCAGTACTTC. As protein: CSVGRYSQETQYF.

This clonotype has a count of ten or more. V usage is TRBV9 and J usage is TRBJ2-7, with TRBD2 matching over 8 bases. The ends lost 0 bases at V and 4 bases at J; junction bases unmatched: 6. Germline V gene lookup returns CDR1 SGDLS and CDR2 YYNGEE. The CDR3 covers 15 residues. The DNA for the CDR3 is TGTGCCAGCAGCGTAGGAAGCGGGAGCAGTTACGAGCAGTACTTC. Protein sequence: CASSVGSGSSYEQYF.

Concerning this clonotype itself: One base away lies a much larger clone, so this may be a sequencing read error. The chain joins TRBV27 to TRBJ2-7; possibly TRBD1 or TRBD2 for D (5 bases each). The germline V gene has CDR1 MNHEY and CDR2 SMNVEV (reference sequence). Trimming stripped 6 bases from V and 3 bases from J, with 15 bases between. The CDR3 extends over 14 amino acids. The CDR3 region has the DNA TGTGCCAGCAGCAGCCCGGGACGATGCTACGAGCAGTACTTC. Protein: CASSSPGRCYEQYF.

This clonotype was counted at least ten times. The chain combines TRBV29-1 with TRBJ2-2; no reliable D call. Trimming took off 7 bases at V and 0 bases at J, with 9 bases between the two ends. The CDR3 has 13 residues. CDR1 and CDR2 from the germline V gene are SQVTM and ANQGSEA. CDR3 sequence (DNA): TGCAGCGCCCAGGCCTCGAACACCGGGGAGCTGTTTTTT. Translation: CSAQASNTGELFF.

This clonotype was observed many times. The CDR3 protein is CASSFPGGSYEQYF. The CDR3 bases are TGTGCCAGCAGTTTTCCAGGGGGCTCCTACGAGCAGTACTTC. The chain employs TRBV28 and TRBJ2-7; 7 nucleotides match TRBD1. CDR1 is MDHEN, CDR2 SYDVKM, per germline. The V and J ends lost 3 bases and 0 bases, in that order; junction bases with no gene match: 2. The CDR3 sequence is 14 residues long.

J is TRBJ2-3 and V is TRBV7-9; D is undetermined. V lost 1 base, J lost 4 bases, and 9 bases lay in between. Germline CDR1 SEHNR, CDR2 FQNEAQ (reference sequence). CDR3 size: 14 residues. In DNA, the CDR3 is TGTGCCAGCAGCTTAGAGGGTGCGGCAGATACGCAGTATTTT. It codes for CASSLEGAADTQYF. The full variable domain, with the rest looked up from reference TRBV7-9 and TRBJ2-3, is DTGVSQNPRHKITKRGQNVTFRCDPISEHNRLYWYRQTLGQGPEFLTYFQNEAQLEKSRLLSDRFSAERPKGSFSTLEIQRTEQGDSAMYLCASSLEGAADTQYFGPGTRLTVL.

This clonotype was observed many times. V usage is TRBV7-2 and J usage is TRBJ2-7; 7 nucleotides line up with TRBD1. J lost 3 bases, V lost 1 base, and 6 bases had no gene match. The CDR3 covers 15 residues. Germline assignment: CDR1 SGHTA and CDR2 FQGNSA. The CDR3 here is CASSLEARGYYEQYF. The CDR3 DNA sequence: TGTGCCAGCAGCTTAGAAGCCAGGGGGTACTACGAGCAGTACTTC.

The chain is built from TRBV6-1 and TRBJ2-1; D is possibly TRBD1 (6 bases). Between the trimmed V and J ends, which lost 3 bases and 0 bases, there was a span of 12 bases. The CDR3 has 16 amino acids. Germline V CDR1 and CDR2: MNHNS, SASEGT. CDR3 sequence (DNA): TGTGCCAGCAGTGAGCGACAGGTTAGCTCCTACAATGAGCAGTTCTTC. Residues: CASSERQVSSYNEQFF.

This clonotype was seen at least ten times. The chain recombines TRBV28 with TRBJ1-4, with D unresolved. The length of the CDR3 is 14 residues. Trimming removed 6 bases from V and 5 bases from J, with 13 bases in between. The germline gives CDR1 MDHEN, CDR2 SYDVKM. The CDR3 protein is CASSPAELNEKLFF. The DNA for the CDR3 is TGTGCCAGCAGCCCGGCCGAACTGAATGAAAAACTGTTTTTT.

This rearrangement joins TRBV6-1 to TRBJ2-6; the match to TRBD2 covers 9 bases. The V segment lost 7 bases and the J segment 0 bases; nucleotides outside the gene matches: 4. Germline V gives CDR1 MNHNS, CDR2 SASEGT. CDR3 length: 16 residues. CDR3 DNA: TGTGCCAGCACCCTTAGCGGGAGCTCTGGGGCCAACGTCCTGACTTTC. It specifies CASTLSGSSGANVLTF.

This clonotype was recorded many times. This sequence joins TRBV2 and TRBJ2-1; the D is unclear. This CDR3 comprises 11 residues. Trimming pared 2 bases from V and 9 bases from J, leaving 5 bases between. Germline V gene data show CDR1 as SNHLY and CDR2 as FYNNEI. The DNA for the CDR3 is TGTGCCAGCAGTGAATTGTTTGAGCAGTTCTTC. This encodes CASSELFEQFF.

J is TRBJ2-1 and V is TRBV28, with D maybe TRBD2 (6 bases). Germline CDR1 reads MDHEN; CDR2 reads SYDVKM. Trimming removed 6 bases from V and 8 bases from J, with 14 bases in between. The CDR3 totals 13 residues. The CDR3: CASRPGDPHEQFF. In DNA, the CDR3 is TGTGCCAGCAGGCCGGGGGACCCACATGAGCAGTTCTTC.

Many counts were recorded for this clonotype. The chain joins TRBV6-5 to TRBJ1-2; 12 bases map to TRBD1. Losses at the gene ends were 0 bases for V and 3 bases for J; bases not matched to a gene: 17. The CDR3 is made up of 21 amino acids. Germline V gives CDR1 MNHEY, CDR2 SVGAGI. The CDR3 region has the DNA TGTGCCAGCAGTTACTCGAGGTGGGATGGGGACAGGGGGCCTGTCGACTATGGCTACACCTTC. This encodes CASSYSRWDGDRGPVDYGYTF.

This clonotype was found a few times. The rearrangement uses TRBV19 and TRBJ1-1; D ambiguous. Germline values: CDR1 LNHDA, CDR2 SQIVND (reference sequence). The CDR3 spans 14 residues. Trimming pared 1 base from V and 1 base from J, leaving 7 bases between. CDR3 sequence reads: CASSIAGRNTEAFF. The CDR3 nucleotides read TGTGCCAGTAGTATAGCTGGGCGGAACACTGAAGCTTTCTTT.